Presented here are 13 T cell receptor beta chains from one specimen sequenced in a study of cytomegalovirus exposure and HLA in healthy donors. The study ran its PCR with 60 Vbeta and 13 Jbeta primers. Assay used: immunoSEQ multiplex PCR; TCRdb lists only in-frame clones, some missing. The table has approximately 170,000 clones, around 78% seen once. The sample taken for sequencing was PBMCs. These receptors were obtained from a woman aged 35 to 49 in good health and CMV-seropositive.

V and J are TRBV7-2 and TRBJ1-2, with no clear D. Trimming pared 3 bases from V and 4 bases from J, leaving 12 bases between. Looked up from germline, CDR1 is SGHTA and CDR2 is FQGNSA. This CDR3 contains 14 residues. This CDR3 is CASSFGGAGYGYTF. The CDR3, as DNA: TGTGCCAGCAGCTTTGGTGGAGCCGGCTATGGCTACACCTTC.

The V call is TRBV28, the J call TRBJ1-5; 10 positions agree with TRBD1. J was trimmed by 6 bases and V by 4 bases; bases with no gene match: 6. CDR1 and CDR2 (germline): MDHEN, SYDVKM. The CDR3 covers 15 residues. This CDR3 reads CASSSDRGPSQPQHF. The CDR3 DNA sequence: TGTGCCAGCAGTTCCGACAGGGGGCCGAGTCAGCCCCAGCATTTT.

The J gene is TRBJ2-4, the V gene TRBV19; 8 nucleotides match TRBD2. CDR1 and CDR2 (germline): LNHDA, SQIVND (reference sequence). V trimming: 6 bases; J trimming: 6 bases; junction bases outside the gene matches: 13. There are 16 residues in the CDR3. The CDR3 DNA reads as TGTGCCAGTAGAAGGGGATCGGGGGGGCCCGGAAACATTCAGTACTTC. Encoded protein: CASRRGSGGPGNIQYF.

The gene calls are TRBV28 and TRBJ1-1; D may be TRBD1 (6 bases). Germline V gives CDR1 MDHEN, CDR2 SYDVKM. This CDR3 contains 15 residues. V lost 6 bases and J lost 6, with 20 bases in between. CDR3 region: CASSNREFGHSEAFF. For the CDR3, the DNA is TGTGCCAGCAGCAACAGGGAGTTTGGACACTCTGAAGCTTTCTTT.

Only a few counts were recorded for this clone. V and J are TRBV15 and TRBJ2-7, with D unclear. Trimming stripped 1 base from V and 6 bases from J, with 13 bases between. CDR1 LNHNV and CDR2 YYDKDF come from the germline V gene (reference sequence). CDR3 length: 14 residues. In DNA, the CDR3 is TGTGCCACCAGCAGAGCCCTAGAAGGTGGCGAGCAGTACTTC. Amino acid sequence: CATSRALEGGEQYF.

This clone has only a few counts. The rearrangement links TRBV10-3 to TRBJ1-3; perhaps TRBD1 as D (5 bases). The CDR3 has 16 residues. The ends were cut back, 6 bases at V and 3 bases at J, with 18 bases in the middle. The V gene's germline CDR1 is ENHRY and CDR2 SYGVKD. The CDR3 sequence is CAISPDLRGGGNTIYF. The CDR3 region has the DNA TGTGCCATCAGCCCAGATCTCCGGGGGGGTGGAAACACCATATATTTT.

Turning to this clone: Other DNA sequences from this sample encode an identical CDR3 as well. The gene calls are TRBV19 and TRBJ2-7, with D perhaps TRBD2 (6 bases). The length of the CDR3 is 13 residues. The V end lost 6 bases, the J end lost 1 base, and 10 bases lay between the germline ends. CDR1 LNHDA and CDR2 SQIVND come from the germline V gene (reference sequence). The CDR3 reads CASRGRGSYEQYF. CDR3 sequence (DNA): TGTGCCAGTAGAGGACGGGGGTCCTACGAGCAGTACTTC. Looking up the rest from reference TRBV19 and TRBJ2-7 gives the full variable domain: DGGITQSPKYLFRKEGQNVTLSCEQNLNHDAMYWYRQDPGQGLRLIYYSQIVNDFQKGDIAEGYSVSREKKESFPLTVTSAQKNPTAFYLCASRGRGSYEQYFGPGTRLTVT.

This chain connects TRBV10-3 to TRBJ2-3; 9 nucleotides align to TRBD2. Germline V lookup: CDR1 ENHRY, CDR2 SYGVKD. The CDR3 covers 20 residues. V lost 0 bases, J lost 0 bases, and 13 bases stayed unmatched. CDR3 protein: CAISESAKRGAQKSTDTQYF. The CDR3 coding sequence is TGTGCCATCAGTGAGTCCGCGAAGCGGGGGGCACAAAAAAGCACAGATACGCAGTATTTT.

The rearrangement uses TRBV5-6 and TRBJ1-3; D not resolved. Germline CDR1 SGHDT, CDR2 YYEEEE. Trimming stripped 2 bases from V and 4 bases from J, with 16 bases between. The CDR3 consists of 16 residues. The CDR3: CASSFVGVLKGNTIYF. The CDR3 DNA is TGTGCCAGCAGCTTTGTCGGGGTGCTTAAGGGAAACACCATATATTTT. Combining the CDR3 with reference TRBV5-6 and TRBJ1-3 gives the whole variable domain DAGVTQSPTHLIKTRGQQVTLRCSPKSGHDTVSWYQQALGQGPQFIFQYYEEEERQRGNFPDRFSGHQFPNYSSELNVNALLLGDSALYLCASSFVGVLKGNTIYFGEGSWLTVV.

This clone has only a few counts. The rearrangement links TRBV7-6 to TRBJ2-7; a possible D gene is TRBD1 (5 bases). Trimming pared 5 bases from V and 2 bases from J, leaving 13 bases between. Germline values: CDR1 SGHVS, CDR2 FNYEAQ. The CDR3 covers 14 residues. This chain's CDR3 is CASSPKVGAYEQYF. CDR3 coding DNA: TGTGCCAGCAGCCCCAAAGTAGGGGCCTACGAGCAGTACTTC.

The chain uses TRBV5-6 and TRBJ2-4; a weak D match, TRBD1 (6 bases). The CDR3 is 16 amino acids. The germline CDR1 and CDR2 sequences are SGHDT and YYEEEE. With 0 bases removed from V and 0 bases from J, the gap between germline ends came to 10 bases. Here the CDR3 DNA reads TGTGCCAGCAGCTTGGGCCAGGGGATAGCCAAAAACATTCAGTACTTC. The encoded protein is CASSLGQGIAKNIQYF.

The chain joins TRBV7-2 to TRBJ2-1; 12 bases align to TRBD2. This CDR3 contains 16 residues. The germline gives CDR1 SGHTA, CDR2 FQGNSA. J lost 5 bases, V lost 5 bases, and 7 bases had no gene match. The CDR3 bases are TGTGCCAGCAGCCTCTCTAGCGGGGGGGTAAACAATGAGCAGTTCTTC. Its translation is CASSLSSGGVNNEQFF. Full variable domain (missing parts from reference TRBV7-2 and TRBJ2-1): GAGVSQSPSNKVTEKGKDVELRCDPISGHTALYWYRQSLGQGLEFLIYFQGNSAPDKSGLPSDRFSAERTGGSVSTLTIQRTQQEDSAVYLCASSLSSGGVNNEQFFGPGTRLTVL.

The chain is built from TRBV2 and TRBJ1-1; 10 bases match TRBD1. CDR3 length: 11 amino acids. Per germline, CDR1 SNHLY and CDR2 FYNNEI. The junction had 6 bases not matched to a gene; V was cut back by 8 bases and J by 12 bases. The CDR3 region is CASDPGQGSFF. CDR3 in DNA: TGTGCCAGCGACCCGGGACAGGGGTCTTTCTTT.